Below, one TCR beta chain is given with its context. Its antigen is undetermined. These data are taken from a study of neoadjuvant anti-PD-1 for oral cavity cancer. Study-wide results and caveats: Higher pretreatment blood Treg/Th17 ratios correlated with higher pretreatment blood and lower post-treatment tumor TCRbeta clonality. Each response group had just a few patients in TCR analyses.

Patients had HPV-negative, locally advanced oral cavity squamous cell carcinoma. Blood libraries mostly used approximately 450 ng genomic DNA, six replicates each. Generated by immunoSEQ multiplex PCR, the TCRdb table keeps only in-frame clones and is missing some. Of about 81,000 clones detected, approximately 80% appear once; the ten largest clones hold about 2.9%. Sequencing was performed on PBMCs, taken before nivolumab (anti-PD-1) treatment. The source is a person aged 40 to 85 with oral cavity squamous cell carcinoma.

The CDR3 loop reads CAISDTPSSYEQYF. Written as DNA, the CDR3 is TGTGCCATCAGTGACACCCCAAGCTCCTACGAGCAGTACTTC. The V call is TRBV10-3, the J call TRBJ2-7; D ambiguous. V gave up 3 bases and J gave up 0 bases, with 9 bases separating them. This CDR3 is built from 14 residues. Per the germline V gene, CDR1 is ENHRY and CDR2 is SYGVKD.